What follows describes a single TCR beta chain. The time point is: patch test 2, 6 weeks after DPC sensitization. Treatment: therapeutic diphenylcyclopropenone sensitization with weekly scalp DPC. TCRdb re-analysed the RACE reads in MiXCR, keeping a single row per CDR3 protein. The data show 27,000 or so distinct CDR3 sequences, approximately 9% seen once. This CDR3 spans 14 amino acids. Germline lookup yields CDR1 SGHRS and CDR2 YFSETQ. The V end lost 0 bases, the J end lost 4 bases, and 7 bases lay between the germline ends. These data belong to a study of human T cells and chemical hapten exposure. The input for sequencing was whole blood, taken in connection with sensitization to the hapten diphenylcyclopropenone (DPC). The V gene is TRBV5-1, the J gene TRBJ2-2; unclear D gene. The clonotype originates from a man younger than 45 with alopecia areata. Some clones in this sample may be carry-over from other donors' samples. The CDR3 sequence: CASSLGRITGELFF. The CDR3 bases are TGCGCCAGCAGCTTGGGCAGGATCACCGGGGAGCTGTTTTTT.